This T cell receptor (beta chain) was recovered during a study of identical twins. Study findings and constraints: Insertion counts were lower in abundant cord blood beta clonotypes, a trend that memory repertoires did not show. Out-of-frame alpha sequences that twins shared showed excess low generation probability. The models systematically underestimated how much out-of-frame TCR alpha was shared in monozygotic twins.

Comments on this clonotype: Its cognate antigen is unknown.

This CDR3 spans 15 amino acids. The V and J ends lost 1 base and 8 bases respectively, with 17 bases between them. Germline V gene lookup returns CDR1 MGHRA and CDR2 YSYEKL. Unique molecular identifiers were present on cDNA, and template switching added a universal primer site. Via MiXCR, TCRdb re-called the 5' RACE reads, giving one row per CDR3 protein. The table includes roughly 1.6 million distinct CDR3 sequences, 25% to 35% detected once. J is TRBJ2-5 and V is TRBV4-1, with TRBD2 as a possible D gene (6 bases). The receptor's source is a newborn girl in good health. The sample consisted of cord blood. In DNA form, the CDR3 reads TGCGCCAGCAGCCAAGCCCCCGGGACCGGGACTACCCAGTACTTC. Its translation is CASSQAPGTGTTQYF.